This T cell receptor beta chain emerged from a study of blood T cell repertoires in COVID-19. Study-level information: Acute and convalescent COVID-19 specimens originated in the United States, Italy and Spain. T cells, B-cell-depleted T cells, or PBMCs provided the cDNA or gDNA that served as material.

Assay: immunoSEQ multiplex PCR; the TCRdb copy retains only in-frame clones and omits some. The sample lists about 150,000 clones; roughly 84% were seen once. The CDR3 runs 13 residues. CDR1 and CDR2 from the germline V gene are MDHEN and SYDVKM. The V and J ends lost 5 bases and 8 bases respectively, with 13 bases between them. The sample comprised peripheral blood. The J gene is TRBJ2-1, the V gene TRBV28, with D possibly TRBD2 on 5 matching bases. This TCR was sampled from a man in his thirties or forties with COVID-19, enrolled during active disease. The CDR3 DNA sequence: TGTGCCAGCAGTCCCAGGACGCGGGATGAGCAGTTCTTC. This codes for CASSPRTRDEQFF.